The text below deals with one TCR beta chain. This sample was included in a study of blood T cell repertoires in COVID-19. CDR1 and CDR2 from the germline V gene are MDHEN and SYDVKM. The CDR3 length is 17 residues. Trimming at V came to 4 bases and at J to 6 bases, leaving 17 bases not matched to a gene. TCRdb's copy holds only in-frame clones and misses some; the assay was immunoSEQ multiplex PCR. The table records some 270,000 clones, about nine tenths of them present only once. The sample was peripheral blood. This clonotype was sampled from a man aged 35 to 55 with active or convalescent COVID-19. V usage is TRBV28 and J usage is TRBJ2-7; 8 bases agree with TRBD1. CDR3 nucleotides: TGTGCCAGCAGTTCGGGACAGGCCCGTTTTCTTTTAGGCGAGCAGTACTTC. Its translation is CASSSGQARFLLGEQYF.